This is a list of T cell receptor beta chains from one sample in a study of CD8 T cells in Susac syndrome. TCRdb fed the immunoSEQ multiplex PCR reads into MiXCR, producing one record per CDR3 protein. Of some 450,000 distinct CDR3 sequences listed, 75% to 90% are singletons. The material sequenced was CD8+ T cells from PBMCs. These receptors were taken from a human donor with multiple sclerosis. Both conserved end residues are part of each CDR3. Fields, in order: V gene, D gene, J gene, clone size, CDR3 protein, CDR3 DNA. The D gene is left open where the match is weak. Clone size appears in some rows only: once, few, many, or a class for an expanded clone.

TRBV2	TRBD1	TRBJ1-1	few	CASTGGETEAFF	TGTGCCAGTACAGGGGGCGAAACTGAAGCTTTCTTT
TRBV6-1	.	TRBJ2-7	.	CASASAGGVYEQYF	TGTGCCAGCGCGTCGGCAGGGGGGGTCTACGAGCAGTACTTC
TRBV30	TRBD1	TRBJ1-2	.	CARRRGAGGDYGYTF	TGTGCCCGCCGCCGGGGGGCAGGGGGCGATTATGGCTACACCTTC
TRBV25-1	.	TRBJ2-5	.	CASSVPSGETQYF	TGTGCCAGCAGTGTTCCCTCTGGAGAGACCCAGTACTTC
TRBV27	.	TRBJ1-2	.	CASSLQGFYGYTF	TGTGCCAGCAGTTTACAGGGATTCTATGGCTACACCTTC
TRBV5-1	.	TRBJ1-1	once	CASMEAGGTEAFF	TGCGCCAGCATGGAGGCGGGGGGAACTGAAGCTTTCTTT
TRBV5-1	.	TRBJ2-1	few	CASSLDGASSYNEQFF	TGCGCCAGCAGCTTGGACGGCGCGAGCTCCTACAATGAGCAGTTCTTC
TRBV7-9	.	TRBJ2-5	.	CASSILDSSQETQYF	TGTGCCAGCAGCATCCTCGACAGTTCCCAAGAGACCCAGTACTTC
TRBV4-1	.	TRBJ2-7	few	CASSPPTGNEQYF	TGCGCCAGCAGTCCCCCCACGGGGAACGAGCAGTACTTC
TRBV27	.	TRBJ1-1	.	CASSLHGQSLNTEAFF	TGTGCCAGCAGCCTTCACGGACAGAGCCTGAACACTGAAGCTTTCTTT
TRBV27	.	TRBJ1-5	.	CASRLTGQGSNQPQHF	TGTGCCAGCAGGCTTACGGGTCAGGGAAGCAATCAGCCCCAGCATTTT
TRBV3-1	.	TRBJ2-1	.	CASSPFGHEQFF	TGTGCCAGCAGTCCTTTCGGGCATGAGCAGTTCTTC
TRBV30	.	TRBJ2-3	once	CAWDIGGVSTDTQYF	TGTGCCTGGGATATCGGTGGGGTGAGCACAGATACGCAGTATTTT
TRBV29-1	.	TRBJ1-1	.	CSVESDLNTEAFF	TGCAGCGTTGAGAGCGACCTGAACACTGAAGCTTTCTTT
TRBV25-1	TRBD1	TRBJ2-2	.	CASSEFQGATGELFF	TGTGCCAGCAGTGAATTTCAGGGGGCGACCGGGGAGCTGTTTTTT
TRBV11-2	TRBD1	TRBJ2-5	.	CASSLDRYRGQETQYF	TGTGCCAGCAGCTTAGATCGGTACAGGGGCCAAGAGACCCAGTACTTC